One and the same sample provided the 18 T cell receptor beta chains below, sequenced in a study of human T cells and chemical hapten exposure (dated by TCRdb to the early 2020s). The time point label for this specimen denotes: patch test 1, 2 weeks after DPC sensitization. The sample's treatment or condition, from its label and the paper: therapeutic diphenylcyclopropenone sensitization with weekly scalp DPC. Library preparation was by RACE. The listed sequencing device is NextSeq 500. The public reads were quality trimmed at Q25 with fastp and then assembled into clones with MiXCR by TCRdb, keeping productive beta chains. Each entry merges the rows of one CDR3 protein and shows their most common DNA and genes. The sample table lists around 380,000 distinct CDR3 sequences, approximately 5% of them with a count of one. Clones ranked in the top ten supply approximately 2.5% of the sample. The sample here was whole blood, taken in connection with sensitization to the hapten diphenylcyclopropenone (DPC). The receptors here all came from a woman aged 45-60 years with alopecia areata. Some clones in this sample may be carry-over from other donors' samples.

This clonotype was counted ten times or more. The gene calls are TRBV4-1 and TRBJ2-3; no clear D. The CDR3 spans 14 residues. The germline V and J ends were trimmed by 2 bases and 0 bases, with 6 bases remaining between them. CDR1 and CDR2 from the germline V gene are MGHRA and YSYEKL. This CDR3 is CASSQWGSTDTQYF. Written as DNA, the CDR3 is TGCGCCAGCAGCCAATGGGGTAGCACAGATACGCAGTATTTT.

The table lists this clonotype with many counts. This chain's CDR3 is CSPREGRNTEAFF. The CDR3 DNA sequence: TGCAGCCCCCGGGAGGGAAGGAACACTGAAGCTTTCTTT. V gene TRBV29-1 combines with J gene TRBJ1-1; unclear D gene. This CDR3 is 13 amino acids long. The V gene's germline CDR1 is SQVTM and CDR2 ANQGSEA. The V and J ends lost 8 bases and 1 base respectively, with 14 bases between them.

This clonotype appeared many times. The CDR3 bases are TGTGCCAGCAGCCCCCAAGGGAGGGGTGTAATGACTGAAGCTTTCTTT. As protein: CASSPQGRGVMTEAFF. The chain recombines TRBV9 with TRBJ1-1; D perhaps matches TRBD1 (5 bases). The CDR3 totals 16 residues. Germline loops: CDR1 SGDLS, CDR2 YYNGEE. V was clipped by 4 bases and J by 5 bases, with 21 bases between them.

In its sample, this clonotype was seen a few times. This chain connects TRBV16 to TRBJ2-3; 11 positions match TRBD1. Germline V gene lookup returns CDR1 KGHSY and CDR2 FQNENV. There are 16 residues in the CDR3. J lost 5 bases, V lost 3 bases, and 7 bases had no gene match. CDR3 region: CASSHSGQGAEDTQYF. The DNA of the CDR3 is TGTGCCAGCAGCCATTCCGGACAGGGGGCTGAAGATACGCAGTATTTT.

This clonotype has a count of ten or more. V is TRBV29-1 and J is TRBJ2-1; D gene ambiguous. The length of the CDR3 is 10 residues. Germline V gene data show CDR1 as SQVTM and CDR2 as ANQGSEA. Trimming cost V 7 bases and J 9 bases, with 10 bases left between them. This CDR3 is CSAGETEQFF. CDR3 bases: TGCAGCGCGGGTGAGACTGAGCAGTTCTTC.

This clonotype was counted a few times. The chain carries TRBV25-1 and TRBJ2-5; D possibly uses TRBD1 or TRBD2 (6 bases each). V lost 2 bases and J lost 2, with 9 bases in between. CDR3 length: 14 amino acids. The germline gives CDR1 MGHDK, CDR2 SYGVNS. CDR3 amino acids: CASSERGRQETQYF. CDR3 sequence (DNA): TGTGCCAGCAGTGAACGGGGGCGGCAAGAGACCCAGTACTTC.

Ten or more counts support this clonotype. V usage is TRBV6-2 or TRBV6-3 and J usage is TRBJ1-1, with no clear D. V dropped 2 bases and J dropped 1 base, with 11 bases sitting between them. The length of the CDR3 is 15 residues. CDR1 and CDR2 from the germline V gene are MNHEY and SVGEGT. DNA of the CDR3: TGTGCCAGCAGTTACAGTCGGAGCCCGAACACTGAAGCTTTCTTT. Protein sequence: CASSYSRSPNTEAFF.

In this sample, this clonotype turned up many times. V and J are TRBV12-3 or TRBV12-4 and TRBJ2-3; D not resolved. The V gene lost 5 bases and the J gene lost 5 bases, with 5 bases spanning the gap. CDR3 length: 11 residues. The CDR3 region has the DNA TGTGCCAGCAGTATCGGAGATACGCAGTATTTT. It encodes CASSIGDTQYF.

This clonotype showed up many times. The chain is built from TRBV11-2 and TRBJ2-5; 7 bases are a match to TRBD2. Germline V gene sequence: CDR1 SGHAT, CDR2 FQNNGV. The CDR3 runs to 15 residues. V was pared by 1 base and J by 4 bases, with 6 bases of the junction left unmatched. The CDR3 region has the DNA TGTGCCAGCAGCTTAGGAGCGGGGAGGGTAGAGACCCAGTACTTC. Its translation is CASSLGAGRVETQYF. The full variable domain, completed using reference TRBV11-2 and TRBJ2-5, is EAGVAQSPRYKIIEKRQSVAFWCNPISGHATLYWYQQILGQGPKLLIQFQNNGVVDDSQLPKDRFSAERLKGVDSTLKIQPAKLEDSAVYLCASSLGAGRVETQYFGPGTRLLVL.

The sample holds a few counts of this clonotype. The chain carries TRBV10-3 and TRBJ2-1; 7 nucleotides agree with TRBD2. CDR3 length: 17 amino acids. The germline V gene has CDR1 ENHRY and CDR2 SYGVKD. V was clipped by 1 base and J by 10 bases; unmatched bases: 16. Written as DNA, the CDR3 is TGTGCCATCAGTGAGTACCTAGCGGCCGCTGGAGGAGGCGAGCAGTTCTTC. This encodes CAISEYLAAAGGGEQFF.

In this sample, this clonotype turned up a few times. The rearrangement links TRBV12-3 or TRBV12-4 to TRBJ1-1, with no clear D. Trimming removed 3 bases at V and 3 bases at J, with 11 bases between. The CDR3 extends over 14 amino acids. The CDR3: CASSFPGKHTEAFF. CDR3 bases: TGTGCCAGCAGTTTCCCGGGAAAACACACTGAAGCTTTCTTT.

The CDR3 loop reads CASWGPKGQFF. The CDR3 DNA sequence: TGTGCCAGCTGGGGCCCTAAGGGGCAGTTCTTC. The rearrangement links TRBV6-1 to TRBJ2-1; weak D call: TRBD1 (5 bases). This CDR3 spans 11 amino acids. The germline V and J ends were trimmed by 8 bases and 12 bases, with 14 bases remaining between them. Germline V gene data show CDR1 as MNHNS and CDR2 as SASEGT.

This clonotype was recorded many times. The V and J genes are TRBV12-3 or TRBV12-4 and TRBJ1-4; maybe TRBD1 (5 bases). This CDR3 region has 14 residues. V dropped 5 bases and J dropped 7 bases, with 14 bases sitting between them. CDR3 amino acids: CASSPDTRSEKLFF. Here the CDR3 DNA reads TGTGCCAGCAGTCCGGACACAAGGAGTGAAAAACTGTTTTTT.

This clonotype came up many times. The V gene is TRBV20-1, the J gene TRBJ2-3, with 8 bases identical to TRBD1. This CDR3 is 14 amino acids long. With 3 bases clipped from V and 5 bases from J, the junction kept 7 bases outside the gene matches. Germline CDR1 is DFQATT and CDR2 is SNEGSKA (reference sequence). The CDR3 DNA follows: TGCAGTGCTAGCCCCAGGGGGCAGGGAGATACGCAGTATTTT. This gives the protein CSASPRGQGDTQYF.

V is TRBV29-1 and J is TRBJ1-1; D gene unclear. The germline V gene encodes CDR1 SQVTM and CDR2 ANQGSEA. The CDR3 spans 10 residues. V dropped 8 bases and J dropped 7 bases, with 11 bases sitting between them. This CDR3 reads CSPGRVEAFF. CDR3 bases: TGCAGCCCCGGACGGGTTGAAGCTTTCTTT.

This clonotype appeared a few times. The chain recombines TRBV7-6 with TRBJ2-3; D is perhaps TRBD2 (6 bases). The CDR3 is made up of 15 amino acids. Germline values: CDR1 SGHVS, CDR2 FNYEAQ. V gave up 1 base and J gave up 3 bases, with 11 bases separating them. CDR3 DNA: TGTGCCAGCAGCTTAGGAGTTAGCGGTACAGATACGCAGTATTTT. This encodes CASSLGVSGTDTQYF.

The chain uses TRBV25-1 and TRBJ2-1; D gene ambiguous. V was clipped by 3 bases and J by 7 bases, with 10 bases between them. The CDR3 consists of 13 residues. Germline assignment: CDR1 MGHDK and CDR2 SYGVNS. Here the CDR3 DNA reads TGTGCCAGCAGTGATTCCCCTCAGAATGAGCAGTTCTTC. Protein product: CASSDSPQNEQFF.

This clonotype has ten or more counts. The rearrangement joins TRBV29-1 to TRBJ1-2; a possible D gene is TRBD1 (6 bases). The germline V gene has CDR1 SQVTM and CDR2 ANQGSEA. The CDR3 runs 14 residues. V dropped 0 bases and J dropped 6 bases, with 14 bases sitting between them. CDR3 DNA sequence: TGCAGCGTTGAAGAAGGAGGGGGGGCGAATGGCTACACCTTC. Translation gives CSVEEGGGANGYTF.